The present TCR beta chain was sequenced within a study of blood T cell repertoires in COVID-19. About the research overall: The samples span acute and convalescent COVID-19 from the United States, Italy and Spain. PBMCs, B-cell-depleted T cells, or T cells were the source of the cDNA or gDNA that made up the material.

Trimming cost V 2 bases and J 2 bases, with 7 bases left between them. The CDR3 length is 13 residues. Germline CDR1 GTSNPN, CDR2 SVGIG (reference sequence). Authors' data handling: Amplification of reference gene primers was used by the study to estimate nucleated cell counts. Generated by immunoSEQ multiplex PCR, the TCRdb table keeps only in-frame clones and is missing some. The V and J calls and clone size were taken over from that table, and D and trimming were inferred from the DNA. In the table there are roughly 90,000 clones, about 80% of which are singletons. The receptor was isolated from a woman aged 70-85 years with acute or convalescent COVID-19. This rearrangement joins TRBV30 to TRBJ1-3; D perhaps matches TRBD1 (6 bases). Sample: peripheral blood. The CDR3 loop is CAWSSGAGNTIYF. CDR3 nucleotides: TGTGCCTGGAGTTCAGGGGCTGGAAACACCATATATTTT.